Presented here are 12 T cell receptor beta chains from one specimen sequenced in a study of cytomegalovirus exposure and HLA in healthy donors. The PCR ran on 60 Vbeta and 13 Jbeta primers. Data came from immunoSEQ multiplex PCR; TCRdb stores just in-frame clones and leaves some out. The table lists approximately 200,000 clones, about 80% of them singletons. The sequenced sample was PBMCs. These receptors were obtained from a woman between 18 and 29 years old in good health and CMV-seropositive.

There are a few counts of this clone. The chain employs TRBV13 and TRBJ1-6; no clear D gene. The CDR3 is 12 amino acids. Germline values: CDR1 PRHDT, CDR2 FYEKMQ (reference sequence). The ends were cut back, 8 bases at V and 6 bases at J, with 8 bases in the middle. The CDR3 coding sequence is TGTGCCAGCGGTTTTAGTAATTCACCCCTCCACTTT. Encoded protein: CASGFSNSPLHF.

The V and J genes are TRBV30 and TRBJ1-1, with a tentative D call TRBD1 (5 bases). V shed 3 bases and J shed 3 bases, with 11 bases lying between them. The CDR3 length is 13 residues. Germline loops: CDR1 GTSNPN, CDR2 SVGIG (reference sequence). In DNA, the CDR3 is TGTGCCTGGAGCAAAGACAGTCACACTGAAGCTTTCTTT. Residues: CAWSKDSHTEAFF.

V and J are TRBV19 and TRBJ2-7; 9 bases are a match to TRBD2. Per the germline V gene, CDR1 is LNHDA and CDR2 is SQIVND (reference sequence). This CDR3 is 15 amino acids long. After removal of 0 bases from V and 3 bases from J, the junction contained 3 bases not matched to a gene. CDR3 bases: TGTGCCAGTAGTATAGACAGCGGGGGGATCTACGAGCAGTACTTC. Translation: CASSIDSGGIYEQYF.

V and J are TRBV27 and TRBJ1-2; D is uncertain. Germline values: CDR1 MNHEY, CDR2 SMNVEV (reference sequence). This CDR3 has 13 amino acids. Trimming shortened V by 2 bases and J by 2 bases, and 6 bases separated the two germline ends. The CDR3 coding sequence is TGTGCCAGCAGTTTAGGTGCGAACTATGGCTACACCTTC. Protein sequence: CASSLGANYGYTF.

V and J are TRBV23-1 and TRBJ1-5; a possible D gene is TRBD1 (5 bases). TRBV23-1 is an open reading frame, and its role is uncertain. The CDR3 is 16 amino acids. V was pared by 11 bases and J by 3 bases, with 23 bases between. CDR3 DNA: TGCGCCCTAGTCAAGTTGCGGGGGAGCCCCAATCAGCCCCAGCATTTT. Amino acid sequence: CALVKLRGSPNQPQHF.

This clone was recorded a few times. The J gene is TRBJ2-1, the V gene TRBV10-3, with 8 bases fitting TRBD1. This CDR3 contains 16 residues. V shed 0 bases, J shed 6 bases, and the junction held 7 bases outside the gene matches. The germline V gene encodes CDR1 ENHRY and CDR2 SYGVKD. CDR3 coding DNA: TGTGCCATCAGTGAGTCGGTCGGGGGACAGGTCAATGAGCAGTTCTTC. Its protein product is CAISESVGGQVNEQFF.

This chain uses TRBV7-9 with TRBJ2-5; 9 positions agree with TRBD2. Trimming removed 3 bases from V and 1 base from J; junction bases left unmatched: 3. This CDR3 comprises 15 residues. Per the germline V gene, CDR1 is SEHNR and CDR2 is FQNEAQ (reference sequence). This CDR3 is CASSFSGGFQETQYF. In DNA form, the CDR3 reads TGTGCCAGCAGCTTCAGCGGGGGGTTCCAAGAGACCCAGTACTTC.

V gene TRBV6-5 combines with J gene TRBJ2-3; D is undetermined. Germline V gene data show CDR1 as MNHEY and CDR2 as SVGAGI. The CDR3 sequence is 15 residues long. V was pared by 6 bases and J by 3 bases, with 16 bases between. CDR3 in DNA: TGTGCCAGCAGCCGGCGTACCGTGGAGACAGATACGCAGTATTTT. Protein: CASSRRTVETDTQYF.

The chain joins TRBV10-3 to TRBJ1-2; 7 bases line up with TRBD1. The J segment lost 4 bases and the V segment lost 4 bases, leaving 3 bases of the junction unmatched. Germline-derived CDR1 and CDR2 are ENHRY and SYGVKD. This CDR3 has 13 residues. The DNA of the CDR3 is TGTGCCATCAGTGGCGGGGACAGCTATGGCTACACCTTC. It codes for CAISGGDSYGYTF.

This clone is medium-sized (0.01 to 0.1%) by share. The chain recombines TRBV30 with TRBJ2-7; TRBD1 matches 7 bases. J lost 6 bases, V lost 8 bases, and 13 bases had no gene match. Germline CDR1 GTSNPN, CDR2 SVGIG (reference sequence). The CDR3 contains 13 residues. CDR3 nucleotide sequence: TGTGCCCGTGACAGGGTGGAGTCCCTCGAGCAGTACTTC. Translated, it gives CARDRVESLEQYF.

V gene TRBV30 combines with J gene TRBJ2-7; no clear D. The CDR3 is made up of 15 amino acids. Trimming left V 3 bases short and J 1 base short, with 16 bases between. Germline CDR1 reads GTSNPN; CDR2 reads SVGIG (reference sequence). The CDR3 region has the DNA TGTGCCTGGAGCCTACCCTCCGGCGGATCCTACGAGCAGTACGTC. Translated, it gives CAWSLPSGGSYEQYV.

This chain connects TRBV12-2 to TRBJ2-5; the table's D call, TRBD2, was not checked against the DNA. TRBV12-2 corresponds to a pseudogene. This CDR3 has 19 residues. CDR3 nucleotides: TGTGCAAGTCGCTTAGCCTATAAACCTAGCGGGGCTAACCAAGAGACCCAGTACTTC. Translation: CASRLAYKPSGANQETQYF.